This T cell receptor beta chain emerged from a study of CD8+ T cells in alopecia areata. The overall study: Oral tofacitinib, 5 to 10 mg twice daily, was given in an open-label trial. Study-wide results and caveats: Scalp clonality dropped significantly under tofacitinib, as did expanded CD8+ top-100 clones.

This CDR3 spans 10 amino acids. V was shortened by 8 bases and J by 4 bases, with 5 bases between the two germline ends. Germline lookup yields CDR1 SNHLY and CDR2 FYNNEI. Details on this clone: The antigen is not known.

Regarding treatment: oral pan-JAK inhibitor, 5-10 mg twice daily. Extraction and reverse transcription of RNA yielded cDNA as the sequencing template. Assay used: immunoSEQ multiplex PCR; TCRdb lists only in-frame clones, some missing. Seen here are approximately 200,000 clones, approximately 47% observed once, and the top ten hold around 2.8%. The clonotype was recovered from a human donor with alopecia areata. The rearrangement joins TRBV2 to TRBJ1-1, with no clear D. This specimen consisted of CD4+ T cells sorted from blood, obtained between weeks 36 and 40, from a patient treated with tofacitinib. This CDR3 reads CASGGTEAFF. The CDR3 DNA is TGTGCCAGCGGTGGCACTGAAGCTTTCTTT. Full variable domain (rest looked up from reference TRBV2 and TRBJ1-1): EPEVTQTPSHQVTQMGQEVILRCVPISNHLYFYWYRQILGQKVEFLVSFYNNEISEKSEIFDDQFSVERPDGSNFTLKIRSTKLEDSAMYFCASGGTEAFFGQGTRLTVV.